Here is one T cell receptor (beta chain) with its context. In its sample, this clonotype was seen a few times. Its antigen target is currently unknown. Base quality data are lacking; no much larger clone is found one base away. This record belongs to a study of identical twins (dated by TCRdb to about 2016). In terms of the full investigation: To test whether fetal clonotypes persist, this study deep-sequenced TCR alpha and beta repertoires from monozygotic twins, from unrelated adults of various ages, and from cord blood. To rule out contamination, replicate twin experiments were performed at different times with different library preparation protocols. Here is what the overall study found, with its caveats: In monozygotic twins, out-of-frame TCR alpha sharing was systematically underestimated by recombination models, although the models agreed with sharing between unrelated individuals. Excess twin sharing in beta out-of-frame sequences was weaker because fewer shared sequences lowered the signal-to-noise ratio. Compared with coincidental sharing between unrelated individuals, an excess of low generation-probability sequences was observed among out-of-frame TCR alpha sequences shared between twins. Because the same donors could not be followed over many years, the conclusions depended on cross-sectional statistical analysis. Invariant T cells such as MAIT and iNKT could partly confound zero-insertion analyses, although diverse VJ usage argued against such confounding for most clonotypes. Fewer insertions were carried by abundant cord blood beta clonotypes; a weaker similar trend was observed in young adult naive repertoires, while no such trend was observed in memory repertoires.

Every donor in the study was a healthy Caucasian. The twin cohort comprised three pairs of female monozygotic twins, all aged roughly 18 to 30 years. Peripheral blood mononuclear cells were used as the source from which RNA for TCR libraries was isolated. The method behind the library was 5' RACE. For sequencing, an Illumina HiSeq 2000 was employed. Template switching added a universal primer binding site, and the final cDNA carried a unique molecular identifier that allowed TCR cDNA molecules to be counted accurately. First-strand cDNA for TCR alpha and beta chains was synthesized from specific primers in the conserved constant-segment region. Each cDNA library was double barcoded, with a SMART-Mk sample barcode plus Illumina barcodes, to control for contamination. Two successive PCR steps introduced TruSeq adapter sequences along with Illumina sample barcodes. TCR alpha and beta cDNA libraries were sequenced on the Illumina HiSeq platform with custom primers. The authors' analysis ran thus. Unique molecular identifiers were extracted from raw reads with MiGEC, and CDR3 positions were determined with MiXCR. Recombination models were inferred per individual with the repgenHMM and IGoR tools using an EM algorithm. The analysis of shared clonotypes was done with the tcR package in R, with sharing normalized by the product of cloneset sizes. To study raw recombination without the effects of thymic and clonal selection, out-of-frame nonproductive sequences were analyzed. TCRdb reprocessed the public reads (quality trimming at Q25 with fastp, clone calling with MiXCR) and kept in-frame beta chains. Each entry merges the rows of one CDR3 protein and shows their most common DNA and genes. The authors' filters were not applied to this entry. Here the sample has hundreds of thousands of distinct CDR3 sequences; 8.6% occur a single time. The top ten clones comprise about 0.98% of the sample.

Including the terminal cysteine and phenylalanine, the CDR3 comprises 14 residues. The CDR3 DNA has 42 bases and is translated from base 1. V is reduced by 5 bases and J by 2 bases, leaving a spacing of 12 bases between them. The same data also contributed to another study, on yellow fever vaccine responses in identical twins. Per that second paper: According to the authors, in identical twins the way T cells responded to vaccination appeared partly convergent and partly personalized. Focusing on identical twins, the study followed the T cell clones that responded to the vaccine, and did so with precision.

Sequencing was done on a sample of PBMCs. Recombination linked TRBV12-3 or TRBV12-4 to TRBJ1-2; the D segment cannot be called with confidence. This clonotype was sampled from a woman between 18 and 30 years old in good health. The CDR3 is CASSEPGVNYGYTF. The nucleotide sequence is TGTGCCAGCAGTGAACCCGGAGTGAACTATGGCTACACCTTC.